The 18 T cell receptor beta chains below all came from one sample that was sequenced in a study of early T cells in non-severe SARS-CoV-2 infection. TCRdb fed the 5' RACE reads into MiXCR, producing one record per CDR3 protein. The table records 62,000 or so distinct CDR3 sequences, roughly a tenth of them present only once. Sequenced input: whole blood. These receptors were obtained from an adult who was a healthcare worker with PCR-confirmed SARS-CoV-2 infection or an uninfected control (not recorded which).

This chain joins TRBV29-1 and TRBJ1-1; TRBD1 might be the D (6 bases). V was cut by 5 bases and J by 4 bases, with 11 bases left in between. The CDR3 totals 12 residues. Germline assignment: CDR1 SQVTM and CDR2 ANQGSEA. CDR3 sequence (DNA): TGCAGCGTTTGGGGGGGGCTCACTGAAGCTTTCTTT. Translating it yields CSVWGGLTEAFF.

A few counts support this clonotype. The V and J genes are TRBV9 and TRBJ2-3; D tentatively reads TRBD1 or TRBD2 (7 bases each). V was cut by 4 bases and J by 2 bases, with 23 bases left in between. Germline V gene lookup returns CDR1 SGDLS and CDR2 YYNGEE. CDR3 length equals 18 residues. The CDR3 nucleotides read TGTGCCAGCAGCCCATCGCCCAGGGGGGGATTTCCCACAGATACGCAGTATTTT. Its translation is CASSPSPRGGFPTDTQYF.

This clonotype was seen a handful of times. This chain links TRBV6-1 with TRBJ1-5; unclear D gene. Between the trimmed V and J ends, which lost 2 bases and 0 bases, there was a span of 11 bases. CDR3 length: 16 amino acids. The germline CDR1 and CDR2 sequences are MNHNS and SASEGT. The CDR3 spells CASSEFSVNSNQPQHF. In nucleotides, the CDR3 is TGTGCCAGCAGTGAATTTTCGGTGAATAGCAATCAGCCCCAGCATTTT.

This clonotype was counted only a few times. The genes are TRBV29-1 and TRBJ2-3, with D perhaps matching TRBD1 (5 bases). V was cut by 3 bases and J by 0 bases, with 10 bases left in between. The CDR3 is 14 residues long. Germline-derived CDR1 and CDR2 are SQVTM and ANQGSEA. CDR3 loop: CSVDPGRSTDTQYF. The DNA for the CDR3 is TGCAGCGTTGATCCAGGGCGCAGCACAGATACGCAGTATTTT.

This clonotype was detected only a few times. This sequence joins TRBV6-6 and TRBJ1-1; 7 nucleotides line up with TRBD1. The CDR3 loop spans 16 amino acids. Germline V gene data show CDR1 as MNHNY and CDR2 as SVGAGI (reference sequence). V gave up 6 bases and J gave up 1 base; unmatched junction bases: 11. The CDR3 reads CASSRPSGQQNTEAFF. The CDR3 coding sequence is TGTGCCAGCAGCCGCCCGTCGGGACAGCAGAACACTGAAGCTTTCTTT.

This clonotype was counted a few times. This CDR3 is CASSALDTGELFF. In DNA form, the CDR3 reads TGCGCCAGCAGCGCGCTAGATACCGGGGAGCTGTTTTTT. The chain is built from TRBV10-1 and TRBJ2-2; D uncertain. V lost 6 bases to trimming and J lost 5 bases, with 10 bases between them. This CDR3 contains 13 residues. Germline CDR1 is WNHNN and CDR2 is SYGVQD (reference sequence).

This clonotype appeared many times. The V and J genes are TRBV7-3 and TRBJ2-5; D may match TRBD1 or TRBD2 (5 bases each). This CDR3 is 15 amino acids long. V lost 0 bases to trimming and J lost 5 bases, with 13 bases between them. Germline assignment: CDR1 SGHTA and CDR2 FQGTGA. The CDR3 region is CASSLTGLAGETQYF. Here the CDR3 DNA reads TGTGCCAGCAGCTTAACGGGGCTAGCCGGTGAGACCCAGTACTTC.

A few counts support this clonotype. The gene calls are TRBV6-5 and TRBJ2-3; 8 bases are shared with TRBD1. Germline loops: CDR1 MNHEY, CDR2 SVGAGI. This CDR3 is built from 17 residues. V trimming: 7 bases; J trimming: 4 bases; junction bases outside the gene matches: 16. The CDR3 DNA sequence: TGTGCCAGCACCGACAGATATGACAGGGGAGGAGCAGATACGCAGTATTTT. Encoded protein: CASTDRYDRGGADTQYF.

The table lists this clonotype with many counts. The genes are TRBV15 and TRBJ2-4; D is possibly TRBD1 or TRBD2 (6 bases each). The V gene lost 0 bases and the J gene lost 2 bases, with 14 bases spanning the gap. The germline gives CDR1 LNHNV, CDR2 YYDKDF (reference sequence). The CDR3 runs 17 residues. The CDR3 bases are TGTGCCACCAGCAGAGATTTGGAGGGGGTCACCAAAAACATTCAGTACTTC. It specifies CATSRDLEGVTKNIQYF.

This clonotype was counted only a few times. The chain joins TRBV5-1 to TRBJ1-6; TRBD1 agrees at 9 bases. Trimming took 1 base from V and 8 from J; bases not matched to a gene: 4. The CDR3 length is 15 residues. Germline V gene lookup returns CDR1 SGHRS and CDR2 YFSETQ. CDR3 DNA: TGCGCCAGCAGCTTGAAGGGACAGGGAGATTCACCCCTCCACTTT. Its protein is CASSLKGQGDSPLHF.

This clonotype was observed at least ten times. The CDR3 reads CAWSVLSSYNEQFF. CDR3 nucleotide sequence: TGTGCCTGGAGTGTATTAAGCTCCTACAATGAGCAGTTCTTC. V is TRBV30 and J is TRBJ2-1, with D unclear. This CDR3 is 14 amino acids long. Trimming left V 0 bases short and J 0 bases short, with 6 bases between. CDR1 and CDR2 from the germline V gene are GTSNPN and SVGIG (reference sequence).

V and J are TRBV2 and TRBJ2-3, with unresolved D. The length of the CDR3 is 12 residues. Germline V gene sequence: CDR1 SNHLY, CDR2 FYNNEI. Deletions cut 6 bases from V and 6 bases from J, with 10 bases between. This chain's CDR3 is CASSRTPDTQYF. In nucleotides, the CDR3 is TGTGCCAGCAGCCGGACCCCGGATACGCAGTATTTT.

This clonotype has just a few counts. The genes are TRBV7-8 and TRBJ2-3; the D gene could be TRBD1 or TRBD2 (7 bases each). The germline CDR1 and CDR2 sequences are SGHVS and FQNEAQ. Trimming took off 0 bases at V and 1 base at J, with 23 bases between the two ends. The CDR3 covers 20 residues. This CDR3 reads CASSLARGPRGLAGTDTQYF. The CDR3 DNA reads as TGTGCCAGCAGCTTAGCGCGGGGTCCTAGGGGGCTAGCGGGCACAGATACGCAGTATTTT.

This clonotype has just a few counts. This sequence joins TRBV2 and TRBJ2-3, with TRBD2 as a possible D gene (5 bases). This CDR3 comprises 16 residues. The germline CDR1 and CDR2 sequences are SNHLY and FYNNEI. V shed 0 bases and J shed 0 bases, with 10 bases lying between them. The CDR3 coding sequence is TGTGCCAGCAGTGAAGCGAGGCGGGCCAGCACAGATACGCAGTATTTT. Amino acid sequence: CASSEARRASTDTQYF.

The chain couples TRBV7-2 to TRBJ1-4, with 7 bases identical to TRBD1. The CDR3 spans 16 residues. V was pared by 2 bases and J by 8 bases, with 11 bases of the junction left unmatched. Germline assignment: CDR1 SGHTA and CDR2 FQGNSA. Here the CDR3 reads CASSLSATGLREKLFF. The CDR3 DNA is TGTGCCAGCAGCTTATCCGCGACAGGGTTACGAGAAAAACTGTTTTTT.

This clonotype has just a few counts. The chain carries TRBV12-3 or TRBV12-4 and TRBJ1-1; D might be TRBD1 (5 bases). The CDR3 runs 12 residues. The V and J ends lost 6 bases and 4 bases respectively, with 9 bases between them. Here the CDR3 reads CASRGVGTEAFF. For the CDR3, the DNA is TGTGCCAGCAGGGGGGTAGGCACTGAAGCTTTCTTT.

In its sample, this clonotype was seen a few times. V is TRBV5-1 and J is TRBJ1-1; D is perhaps TRBD1 (6 bases). The germline V gene has CDR1 SGHRS and CDR2 YFSETQ. Deletions cut 2 bases from V and 7 bases from J, with 15 bases between. This CDR3 spans 14 amino acids. CDR3 amino acids: CASSFSHRADEAFF. The CDR3 bases are TGCGCCAGCAGCTTCTCGCACAGGGCTGATGAAGCTTTCTTT.

This clonotype was recorded a few times. The CDR3 nucleotides are TGTGCCAGCAGTGATAAACAGGGTAGGGATACGCAGTATTTT. It codes for CASSDKQGRDTQYF. The rearrangement links TRBV6-1 to TRBJ2-3, with a weak D call TRBD1 (6 bases). CDR1 is MNHNS and CDR2 is SASEGT in the germline V gene. The CDR3 is 14 residues long. V lost 3 bases and J 6 bases, leaving 13 bases between the germline ends.